The clone carrying this TCR beta chain has just one count. V was trimmed by 2 bases and J by 4 bases, leaving 8 bases between them. Per germline, CDR1 MDHEN and CDR2 SYDVKM. The CDR3 contains 13 residues. The sample originates from a study of blood T cell repertoires in COVID-19. In the study overall: Italy, Spain and the United States were the sources of the convalescent and acute COVID-19 samples.

Libraries were prepared by immunoSEQ multiplex PCR; TCRdb keeps only in-frame clonotypes and omits some of them. In the table there are 150,000 to 250,000 clones, around four fifths of which are singletons. V is TRBV28 and J is TRBJ1-2; D gene ambiguous. The specimen was peripheral blood. The sequence was collected from a human donor with acute or convalescent COVID-19. The donor label of this sample is uncertain. CDR3: CASSLPALYGYTF. The CDR3 nucleotides read TGTGCCAGCAGTTTACCCGCGCTCTATGGCTACACCTTC.